This T cell receptor (beta chain) appears in the sequencing data of a study of CD8 T cells in Susac syndrome. Trimming cost V 5 bases and J 6 bases, with 8 bases left between them. Germline V lookup: CDR1 MNHEY, CDR2 SMNVEV (reference sequence). CDR3 size: 12 residues. Random hexamers were used to reverse transcribe the RNA input (about 0.5 to 1 ug). immunoSEQ multiplex PCR amplified TCR beta CDR3 across 54 Vbeta, 13 Jbeta. TCRdb re-analysed the immunoSEQ multiplex PCR reads in MiXCR, keeping a single row per CDR3 protein. This sample has about 180,000 distinct CDR3 sequences; 85% to 95% occur once, and the top ten carry 0.15% to 0.2%.

The chain uses TRBV27 and TRBJ2-4; D remains ambiguous. Material for sequencing was CD8+ T cells from PBMCs. The source of this sequence is a human donor with multiple sclerosis. The CDR3 loop reads CASSPGPNIQYF. The CDR3 DNA sequence: TGTGCCAGCAGTCCCGGACCAAACATTCAGTACTTC.